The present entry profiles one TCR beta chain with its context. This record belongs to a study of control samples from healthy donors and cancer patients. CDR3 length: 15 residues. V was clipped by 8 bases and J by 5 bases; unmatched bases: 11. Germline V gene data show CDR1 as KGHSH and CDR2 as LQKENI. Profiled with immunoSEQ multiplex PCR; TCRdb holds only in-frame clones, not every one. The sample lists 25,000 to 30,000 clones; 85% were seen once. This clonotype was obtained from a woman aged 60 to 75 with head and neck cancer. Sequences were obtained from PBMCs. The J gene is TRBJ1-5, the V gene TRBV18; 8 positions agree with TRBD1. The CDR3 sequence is CASALTGQEYQPQHF. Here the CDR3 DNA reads TGTGCCAGCGCTCTAACGGGACAGGAGTATCAGCCCCAGCATTTT.